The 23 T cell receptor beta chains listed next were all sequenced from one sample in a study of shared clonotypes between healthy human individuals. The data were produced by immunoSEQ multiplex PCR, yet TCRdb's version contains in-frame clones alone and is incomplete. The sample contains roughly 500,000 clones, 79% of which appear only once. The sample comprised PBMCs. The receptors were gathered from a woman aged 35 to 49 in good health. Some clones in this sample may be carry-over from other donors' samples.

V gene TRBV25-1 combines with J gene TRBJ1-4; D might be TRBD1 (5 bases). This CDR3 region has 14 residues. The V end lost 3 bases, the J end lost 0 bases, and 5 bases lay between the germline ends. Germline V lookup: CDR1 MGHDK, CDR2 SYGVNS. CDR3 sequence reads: CASSETATNEKLFF. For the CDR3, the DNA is TGTGCCAGCAGTGAGACAGCAACTAATGAAAAACTGTTTTTT.

This chain's CDR3 is CASSQRVGTGVTDTQYF. The CDR3, as DNA: TGTGCCAGCAGCCAAAGGGTGGGGACAGGCGTCACAGATACGCAGTATTTT. This chain uses TRBV9 with TRBJ2-3, with 8 bases fitting TRBD1. CDR1 and CDR2 (germline): SGDLS, YYNGEE. J lost 2 bases, V lost 4 bases, and 12 bases had no gene match. The CDR3 spans 17 residues.

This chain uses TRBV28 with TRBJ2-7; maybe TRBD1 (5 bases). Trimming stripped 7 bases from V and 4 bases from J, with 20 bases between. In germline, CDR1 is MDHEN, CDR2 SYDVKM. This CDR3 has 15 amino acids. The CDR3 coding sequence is TGTGCCAGCACCCCACCGAAGGACACTCATTACGAGCAGTACTTC. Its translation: CASTPPKDTHYEQYF.

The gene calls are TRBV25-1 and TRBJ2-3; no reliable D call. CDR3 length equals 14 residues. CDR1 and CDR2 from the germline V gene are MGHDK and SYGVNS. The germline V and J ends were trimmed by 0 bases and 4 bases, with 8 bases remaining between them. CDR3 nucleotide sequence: TGTGCCAGCAGTGAATACGCCGGGTCAGATACGCAGTATTTT. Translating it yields CASSEYAGSDTQYF.

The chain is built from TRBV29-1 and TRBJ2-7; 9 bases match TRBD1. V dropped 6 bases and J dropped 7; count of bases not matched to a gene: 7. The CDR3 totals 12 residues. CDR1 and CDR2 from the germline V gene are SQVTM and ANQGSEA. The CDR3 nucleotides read TGCAGCGTAGGACAGGGGACAGATGAGCAGTACTTC. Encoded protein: CSVGQGTDEQYF.

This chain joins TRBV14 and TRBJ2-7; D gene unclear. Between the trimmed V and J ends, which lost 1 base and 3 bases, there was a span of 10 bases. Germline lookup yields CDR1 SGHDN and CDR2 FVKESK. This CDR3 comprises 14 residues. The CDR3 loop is CASSQADRYYEQYF. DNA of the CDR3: TGTGCCAGCAGCCAAGCGGACCGCTACTACGAGCAGTACTTC.

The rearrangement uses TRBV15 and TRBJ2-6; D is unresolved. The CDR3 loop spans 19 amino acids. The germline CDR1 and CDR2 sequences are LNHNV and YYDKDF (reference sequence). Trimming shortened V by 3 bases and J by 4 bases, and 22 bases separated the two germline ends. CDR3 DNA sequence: TGTGCCACCAGCAGGGGCCCTTTGGAAGACCAGCCCGGGGCCAACGTCCTGACTTTC. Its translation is CATSRGPLEDQPGANVLTF.

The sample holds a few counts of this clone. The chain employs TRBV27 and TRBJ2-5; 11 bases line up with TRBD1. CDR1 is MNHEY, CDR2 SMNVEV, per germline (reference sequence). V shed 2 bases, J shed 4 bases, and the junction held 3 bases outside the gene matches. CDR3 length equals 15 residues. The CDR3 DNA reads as TGTGCCAGCAGTTTAATGGGGACAGGGGGAGAGACCCAGTACTTC. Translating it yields CASSLMGTGGETQYF.

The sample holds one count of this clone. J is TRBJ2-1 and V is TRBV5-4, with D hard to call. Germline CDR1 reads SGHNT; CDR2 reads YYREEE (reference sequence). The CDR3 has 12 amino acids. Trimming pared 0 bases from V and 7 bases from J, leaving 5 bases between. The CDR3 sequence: CASSLDGNEQFF. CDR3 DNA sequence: TGTGCCAGCAGCTTGGATGGGAATGAGCAGTTCTTC.

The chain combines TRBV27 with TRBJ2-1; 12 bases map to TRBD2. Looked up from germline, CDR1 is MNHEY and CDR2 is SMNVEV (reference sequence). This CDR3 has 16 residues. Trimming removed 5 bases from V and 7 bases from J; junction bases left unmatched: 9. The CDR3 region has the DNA TGTGCCAGCAGTCGGCGCCTAGCGGGAGGGCCGAATGAGCAGTTCTTC. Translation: CASSRRLAGGPNEQFF.

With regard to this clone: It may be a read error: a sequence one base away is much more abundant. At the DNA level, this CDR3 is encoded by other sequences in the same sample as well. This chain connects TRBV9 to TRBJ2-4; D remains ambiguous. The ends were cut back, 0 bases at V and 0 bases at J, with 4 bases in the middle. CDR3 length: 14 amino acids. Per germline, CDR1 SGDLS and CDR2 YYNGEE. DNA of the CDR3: TGTGCCAGCAGCGTAGGGGGAGCCAAAAACATTCAGTACTTC. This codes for CASSVGGAKNIQYF.

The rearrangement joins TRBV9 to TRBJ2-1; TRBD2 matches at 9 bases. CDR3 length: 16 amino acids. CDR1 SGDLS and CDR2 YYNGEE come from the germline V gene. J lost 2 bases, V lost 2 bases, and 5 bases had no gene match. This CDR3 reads CASSVGGTSPYNEQFF. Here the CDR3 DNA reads TGTGCCAGCAGCGTTGGAGGGACTAGCCCCTACAATGAGCAGTTCTTC.

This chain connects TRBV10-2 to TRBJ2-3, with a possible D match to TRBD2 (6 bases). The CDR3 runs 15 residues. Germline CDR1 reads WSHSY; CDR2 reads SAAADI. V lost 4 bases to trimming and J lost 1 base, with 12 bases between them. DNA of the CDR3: TGCGCCAGCAGTGTAAGGCGGGACGGCACAGATACGCAGTATTTT. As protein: CASSVRRDGTDTQYF.

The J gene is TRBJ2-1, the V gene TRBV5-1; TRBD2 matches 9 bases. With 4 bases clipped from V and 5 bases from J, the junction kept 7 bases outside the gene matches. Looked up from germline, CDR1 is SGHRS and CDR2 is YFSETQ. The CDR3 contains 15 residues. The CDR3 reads CASSLGLARNNEQFF. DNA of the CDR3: TGCGCCAGCAGCCTAGGACTAGCGAGAAACAATGAGCAGTTCTTC.

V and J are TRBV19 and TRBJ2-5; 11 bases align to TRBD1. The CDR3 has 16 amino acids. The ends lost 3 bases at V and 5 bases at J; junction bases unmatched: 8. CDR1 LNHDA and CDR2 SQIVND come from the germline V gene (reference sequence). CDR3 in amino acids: CASSIGGQGAWETQYF. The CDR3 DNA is TGTGCCAGTAGTATTGGAGGACAGGGGGCTTGGGAGACCCAGTACTTC.

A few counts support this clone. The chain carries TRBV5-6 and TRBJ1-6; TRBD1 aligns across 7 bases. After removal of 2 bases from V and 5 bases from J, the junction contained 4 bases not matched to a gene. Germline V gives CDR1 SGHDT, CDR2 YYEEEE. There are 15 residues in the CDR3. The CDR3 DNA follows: TGTGCCAGCAGCTTACTAGACAGGGATAATTCACCCCTCCACTTT. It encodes CASSLLDRDNSPLHF.

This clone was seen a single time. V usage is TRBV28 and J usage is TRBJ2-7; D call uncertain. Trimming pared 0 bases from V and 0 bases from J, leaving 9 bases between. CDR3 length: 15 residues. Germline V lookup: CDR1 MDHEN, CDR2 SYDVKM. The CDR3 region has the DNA TGTGCCAGCAGTTTATGGGGCAGTGCCTCCTACGAGCAGTACTTC. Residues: CASSLWGSASYEQYF. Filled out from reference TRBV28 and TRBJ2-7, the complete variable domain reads DVKVTQSSRYLVKRTGEKVFLECVQDMDHENMFWYRQDPGLGLRLIYFSYDVKMKEKGDIPEGYSVSREKKERFSLILESASTNQTSMYLCASSLWGSASYEQYFGPGTRLTVT.

For the CDR3, the DNA is TGTGCCAGCAGCTTAGATGGGAGACTAGCGGAGAGGACAGATACGCAGTATTTT. This translates into CASSLDGRLAERTDTQYF. The chain links TRBV11-2 to TRBJ2-3; 9 positions agree with TRBD2. The CDR3 loop spans 18 amino acids. Germline V gene data show CDR1 as SGHAT and CDR2 as FQNNGV. Germline trimming cut 0 bases from V and 3 bases from J; bases unmatched to any gene: 10.

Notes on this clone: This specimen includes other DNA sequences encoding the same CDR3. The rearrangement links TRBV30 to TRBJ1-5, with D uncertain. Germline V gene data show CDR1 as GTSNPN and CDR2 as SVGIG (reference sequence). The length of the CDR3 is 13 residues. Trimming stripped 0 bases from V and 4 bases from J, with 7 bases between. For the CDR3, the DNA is TGTGCCTGGAGTGTACGGGAAAATCAGCCCCAGCATTTT. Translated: CAWSVRENQPQHF.

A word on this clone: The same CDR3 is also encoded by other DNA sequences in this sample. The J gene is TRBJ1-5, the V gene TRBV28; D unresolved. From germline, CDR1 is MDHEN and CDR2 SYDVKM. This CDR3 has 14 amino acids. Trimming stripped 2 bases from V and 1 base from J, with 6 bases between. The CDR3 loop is CASSLGQSNQPQHF. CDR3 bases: TGTGCCAGCAGTTTAGGGCAGAGCAATCAGCCCCAGCATTTT.

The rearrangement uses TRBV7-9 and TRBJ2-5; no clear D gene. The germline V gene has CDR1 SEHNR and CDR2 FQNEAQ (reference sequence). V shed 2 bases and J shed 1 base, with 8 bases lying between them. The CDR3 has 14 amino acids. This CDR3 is CASSLRRTQETQYF. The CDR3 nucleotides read TGTGCCAGCAGCTTACGACGGACCCAAGAGACCCAGTACTTC.

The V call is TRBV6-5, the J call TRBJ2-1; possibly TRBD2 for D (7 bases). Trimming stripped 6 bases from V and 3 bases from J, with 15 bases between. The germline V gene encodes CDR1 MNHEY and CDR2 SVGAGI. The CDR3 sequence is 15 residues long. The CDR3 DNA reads TGTGCCAGCAGGATTAGGGGGGACTACTACAATGAGCAGTTCTTC. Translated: CASRIRGDYYNEQFF.

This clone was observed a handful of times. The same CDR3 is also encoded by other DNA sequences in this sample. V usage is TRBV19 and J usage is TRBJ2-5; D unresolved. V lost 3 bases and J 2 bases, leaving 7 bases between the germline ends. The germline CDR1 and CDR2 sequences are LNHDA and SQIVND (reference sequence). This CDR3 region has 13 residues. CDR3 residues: CASSIDKQETQYF. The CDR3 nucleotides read TGTGCCAGTAGTATCGACAAACAAGAGACCCAGTACTTC.